This T cell receptor beta chain derives from a study of shared clonotypes between healthy human individuals (dated by TCRdb to between 2020 and 2021). Some background on the complete study: The cohort comprised a couple of women and a few men aged 18 to 49 years. For each donor, CD4 naive and CD4 memory were each run on three plates, CD8 naive on two plates, and CD8 memory on one plate. Per donor, leukapheresis produced somewhere between about 0.85 and 10 billion PBMCs. To estimate repertoire size and how much clonotype sharing occurs between individuals, the study deeply sequenced the blood TCR repertoires of roughly 5 healthy adults. Different laboratories and diverse techniques were used to prepare libraries and sequence TCR repertoires, to increase sequencing depth and limit assay-specific biases.

This clone has just one count. Its antigen is not yet known. Nothing much larger sits one base from this clone, and base qualities are not available. The sample contains more than one DNA sequence encoding this CDR3. The germline V gene (reference sequence) yields SEHNR for CDR1 and FQNEAQ for CDR2. The CDR3 numbers 16 residues from cysteine through phenylalanine. The retained sequence is limited to the CDR3, 48 bases, with the frame set at the first base. Here V drops 5 bases and J drops 4 bases, and the junction holds 9 bases not matched to any gene. Using the deep immunoSEQ assay, TCR CDR3 regions were amplified from genomic DNA by multiplex PCR. Extracted genomic DNA from each cell subset was distributed evenly across all wells of several immunoSEQ 96-well plates, and each plate was treated as a replicate. For sorted subsets, 200 to 250 ng of genomic DNA, equivalent to some 30,000 T cell genomes, went into each replicate PCR. Purified libraries were quantified with a Qubit 3.0 fluorometer, sized on a Bioanalyzer 2100, and re-quantified with the KAPA Library Quantification kit. A separate single-read 150-cycle Illumina NextSeq 550 flow cell was used to sequence each immunoSEQ 96-well plate. The authors' pipeline ran thus. Because the immunoSEQ output held only junctional sequences and lacked quality scores, the filtering could not match the filtering applied to full-length reads. Sequences were annotated with PyIR, a Python wrapper for IgBLAST v1.9, using IMGT germline references to assign V/J genes and CDR3. Any read was removed if the V/J assignment was weak (E-value above 1e-6), the CDR3 was missing, or the read contained stop codons, out-of-frame junctions, or ambiguous translated residues. V3J clonotypes were defined as sequences sharing an identical inferred V gene, J gene, and CDR3 amino acid sequence. To compute the percentage overlap between repertoires, the number of shared unique clonotypes was divided by the size of the smaller repertoire. Three approaches were used to assess repertoire richness: RTK rarefaction, the Chao1 estimator, and Recon v2.1 estimates of unobserved clonotypes. For all TCRbeta clonotypes obtained by the gDNA method from a few donors, generation probabilities were computed with OLGA. Entries here come from immuneACCESS through TCRdb and include only in-frame sequences with V and J called. Some clones fail to appear in such tables; in the studies checked, an unresolved V gene covers under half of the shortfall, and the cause of the remainder is unknown. D and trimming were read from the DNA, whereas the V and J calls and clone size are those reported in that table. Here the sample has hundreds of thousands of clones; less than 80% occur a single time. The ten largest account for approximately 1.8% of the sample.

The donors were healthy, HIV-negative adults who had no recently reported acute infections or vaccinations. Every donor was a Caucasian adult residing in Nashville, Tennessee, USA. CD4+ T cells were enriched through magnetic negative selection, after which naive cells were positively selected on CD45RA and the remaining negative fraction served as the memory subset. Blood was obtained by leukapheresis, after which PBMCs were separated by Ficoll-Histopaque density gradient centrifugation and cryopreserved in liquid nitrogen vapor phase. Analytical flow cytometry was used to check the purity and quantity of each magnetically sorted T cell population. From each sorted fraction, genomic DNA was isolated and quantified by UV absorbance on a Nanodrop 2000c. The paper as a whole reports these results and caveats: Sampling was limited to blood, and TCR repertoires in tissue likely differ from TCR repertoires in blood. When several donors were compared, the shared fraction of clonotypes was about 5% for naive CD4, roughly 3.3% for naive CD8, roughly 2.3% for memory CD4, and 0.35% to 0.4% for memory CD8. Compared with non-shared clonotypes, clonotypes shared by all four sorted-subset donors had higher generation probabilities. Estimated clonotype richness was generally larger for naive than for memory subsets. Based on pairwise subsampling, the degree of clonotype sharing among donors was expected to be affected by sequencing depth. Incomplete sequencing was indicated by rarefaction of sorted-subset datasets, despite the large sequencing depth. Because the study included a small number of donors, the genetic and exposure-history diversity represented was limited.

Recombination joined TRBV7-9 with TRBJ2-1, with 9 junctional bases fitting TRBD2. Sample: memory CD4+ T cells sorted from blood. Sample cell subset or site, as interpreted from the label and publication: CD45RA-negative fraction. The TCR comes from a woman aged 25 to 39 in good health. The DNA sequence reads TGTGCCAGCAGCCTGGGACTAGCCAACCCTTACAATGAGCAGTTCTTC. Translated, this gives CASSLGLANPYNEQFF. Reference TRBV7-9 and TRBJ2-1 genes cover what lies past the CDR3, so the full variable domain is DTGVSQNPRHKITKRGQNVTFRCDPISEHNRLYWYRQTLGQGPEFLTYFQNEAQLEKSRLLSDRFSAERPKGSFSTLEIQRTEQGDSAMYLCASSLGLANPYNEQFFGPGTRLTVL.